This TCR beta chain was documented in a study of radiotherapy plus CTLA-4 blockade in lung cancer. Across the whole study: Among all patients, about 19% showed objective responses, while 30% to 35% had disease control.

Lung cancer patients with chemo-refractory metastatic non-small-cell disease were given focal radiation plus CTLA-4 blockade with ipilimumab. Study-wide results and limits: Among blood TCR repertoires after radiotherapy plus ipilimumab, tumor-derived clones expanded.

Germline V CDR1 and CDR2: SGHTA, FQGNSA. The J segment lost 3 bases and the V segment lost 3 bases, leaving 7 bases of the junction unmatched. The length of the CDR3 is 15 residues. Sequencing was performed with immunoSEQ multiplex PCR; in TCRdb, only in-frame clones are kept and a portion is missing. The table records tens of thousands of clones, about four fifths of them present only once. Of note for this clone: Its antigen is unidentified.

The sequencing here drew on peripheral blood, taken from a patient treated with radiotherapy plus ipilimumab. The genes are TRBV7-2 and TRBJ1-1, with 7 bases identical to TRBD1. The receptor comes from a human donor with non-small cell lung cancer who had stable disease on radiotherapy plus ipilimumab. The CDR3 DNA is TGTGCCAGCAGCTTTCCGACAGGGCTCTACACTGAAGCTTTCTTT. Encoded protein: CASSFPTGLYTEAFF. Using reference TRBV7-2 and TRBJ1-1 for the parts outside the CDR3, the full variable domain is GAGVSQSPSNKVTEKGKDVELRCDPISGHTALYWYRQSLGQGLEFLIYFQGNSAPDKSGLPSDRFSAERTGGSVSTLTIQRTQQEDSAVYLCASSFPTGLYTEAFFGQGTRLTVV.